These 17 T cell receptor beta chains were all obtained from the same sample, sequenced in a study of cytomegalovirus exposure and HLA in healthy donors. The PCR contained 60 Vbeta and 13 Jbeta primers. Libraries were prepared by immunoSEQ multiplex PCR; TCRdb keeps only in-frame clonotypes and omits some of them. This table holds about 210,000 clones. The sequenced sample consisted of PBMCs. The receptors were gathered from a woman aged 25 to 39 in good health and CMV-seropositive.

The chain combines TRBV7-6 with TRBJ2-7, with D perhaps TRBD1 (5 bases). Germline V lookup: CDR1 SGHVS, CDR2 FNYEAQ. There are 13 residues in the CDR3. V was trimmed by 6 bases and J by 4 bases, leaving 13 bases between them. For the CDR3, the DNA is TGTGCCAGCAGTTCAGGACCAGGGTACGAGCAGTACTTC. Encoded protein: CASSSGPGYEQYF.

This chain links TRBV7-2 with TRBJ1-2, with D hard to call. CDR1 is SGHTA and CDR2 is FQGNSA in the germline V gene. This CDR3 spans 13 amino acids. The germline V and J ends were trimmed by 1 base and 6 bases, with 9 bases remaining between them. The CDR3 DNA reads TGTGCCAGCAGCTTAGTTACCGGGGATGGCTACACCTTC. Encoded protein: CASSLVTGDGYTF.

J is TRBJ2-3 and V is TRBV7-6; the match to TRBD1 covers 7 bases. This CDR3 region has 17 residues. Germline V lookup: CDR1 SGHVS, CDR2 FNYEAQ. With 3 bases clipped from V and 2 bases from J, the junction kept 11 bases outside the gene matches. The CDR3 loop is CASSLRVNRGVTDTQYF. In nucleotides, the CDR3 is TGTGCCAGCAGCTTGAGAGTGAACAGGGGCGTCACAGATACGCAGTATTTT.

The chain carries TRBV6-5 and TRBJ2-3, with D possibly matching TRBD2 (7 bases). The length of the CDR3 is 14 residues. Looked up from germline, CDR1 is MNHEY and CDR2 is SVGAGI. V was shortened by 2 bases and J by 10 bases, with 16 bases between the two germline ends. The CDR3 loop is CASSYIGGPNAQYF. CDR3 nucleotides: TGTGCCAGCAGTTACATCGGGGGGCCAAATGCGCAGTATTTT.

The CDR3 region is CASTRTGLGYTF. CDR3 bases: TGTGCCAGCACCCGGACAGGGCTCGGCTACACCTTC. The chain couples TRBV2 to TRBJ1-2, with TRBD1 matching 8 bases. After removal of 7 bases from V and 8 bases from J, the junction contained 6 bases not matched to a gene. Germline CDR1 is SNHLY and CDR2 is FYNNEI. The CDR3 contains 12 residues. Full variable domain (rest looked up from reference TRBV2 and TRBJ1-2): EPEVTQTPSHQVTQMGQEVILRCVPISNHLYFYWYRQILGQKVEFLVSFYNNEISEKSEIFDDQFSVERPDGSNFTLKIRSTKLEDSAMYFCASTRTGLGYTFGSGTRLTVV.

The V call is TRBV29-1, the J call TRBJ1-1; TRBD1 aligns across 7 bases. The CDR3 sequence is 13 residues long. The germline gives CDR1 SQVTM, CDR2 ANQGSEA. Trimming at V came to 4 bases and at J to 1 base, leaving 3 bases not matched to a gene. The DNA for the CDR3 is TGCAGCGTTGTGTGGACAGGGAACACTGAAGCTTTCTTT. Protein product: CSVVWTGNTEAFF.

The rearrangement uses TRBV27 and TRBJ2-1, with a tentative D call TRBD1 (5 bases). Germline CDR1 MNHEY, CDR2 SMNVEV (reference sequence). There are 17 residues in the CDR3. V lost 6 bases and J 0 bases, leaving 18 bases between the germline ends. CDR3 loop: CASRFLLIRVSYNEQFF. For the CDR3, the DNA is TGTGCCAGCAGATTCCTGCTGATCAGGGTCTCCTACAATGAGCAGTTCTTC.

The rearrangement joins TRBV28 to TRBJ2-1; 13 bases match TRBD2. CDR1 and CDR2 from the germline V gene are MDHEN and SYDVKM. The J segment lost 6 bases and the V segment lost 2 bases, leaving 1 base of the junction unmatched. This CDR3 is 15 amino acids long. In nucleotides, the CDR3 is TGTGCCAGCAGTTTAGGGACTAGCGGGATCAATGAGCAGTTCTTC. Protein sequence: CASSLGTSGINEQFF.

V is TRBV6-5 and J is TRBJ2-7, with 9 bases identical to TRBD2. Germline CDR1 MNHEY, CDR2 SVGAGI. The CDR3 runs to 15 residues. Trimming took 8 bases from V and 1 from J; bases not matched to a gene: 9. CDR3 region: CASRQGLASSYEQYF. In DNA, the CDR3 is TGTGCCAGCCGCCAAGGACTAGCGTCGTCCTACGAGCAGTACTTC.

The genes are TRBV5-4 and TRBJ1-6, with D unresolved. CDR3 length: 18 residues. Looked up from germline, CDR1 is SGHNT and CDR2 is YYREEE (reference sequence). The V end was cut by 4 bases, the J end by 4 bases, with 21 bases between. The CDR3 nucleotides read TGTGCCAGCAGCGAGGACCGGATCCGGGGTATTTATAATTCACCCCTCCACTTT. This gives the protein CASSEDRIRGIYNSPLHF.

This CDR3 reads CASSSRDRDTEAFF. The CDR3 nucleotides are TGCGCCAGCAGCTCCCGGGACAGGGACACTGAAGCTTTCTTT. The gene calls are TRBV4-1 and TRBJ1-1, with 9 bases aligning to TRBD1. The germline gives CDR1 MGHRA, CDR2 YSYEKL. V dropped 5 bases and J dropped 3; count of bases not matched to a gene: 4. This CDR3 has 14 amino acids.

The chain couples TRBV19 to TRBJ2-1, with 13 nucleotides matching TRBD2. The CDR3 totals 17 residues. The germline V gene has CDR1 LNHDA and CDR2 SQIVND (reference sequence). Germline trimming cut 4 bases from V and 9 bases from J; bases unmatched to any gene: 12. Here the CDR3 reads CASSTSHGTSGIIEQFF. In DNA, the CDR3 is TGTGCCAGTAGTACAAGTCACGGGACTAGCGGGATAATTGAGCAGTTCTTC. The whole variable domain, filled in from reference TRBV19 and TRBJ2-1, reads DGGITQSPKYLFRKEGQNVTLSCEQNLNHDAMYWYRQDPGQGLRLIYYSQIVNDFQKGDIAEGYSVSREKKESFPLTVTSAQKNPTAFYLCASSTSHGTSGIIEQFFGPGTRLTVL.

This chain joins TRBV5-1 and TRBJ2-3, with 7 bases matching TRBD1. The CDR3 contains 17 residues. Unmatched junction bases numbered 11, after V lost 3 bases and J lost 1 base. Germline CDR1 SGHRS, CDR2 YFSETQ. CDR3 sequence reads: CASSYTSGQSRTDTQYF. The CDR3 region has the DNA TGCGCCAGCAGCTACACGTCGGGACAGAGCCGCACAGATACGCAGTATTTT.

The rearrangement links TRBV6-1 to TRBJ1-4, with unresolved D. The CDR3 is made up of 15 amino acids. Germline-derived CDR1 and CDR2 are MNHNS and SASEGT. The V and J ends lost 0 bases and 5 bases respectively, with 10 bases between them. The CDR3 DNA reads TGTGCCAGCAGTGAAGCGCGTCAGGTGAATGAAAAACTGTTTTTT. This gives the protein CASSEARQVNEKLFF.

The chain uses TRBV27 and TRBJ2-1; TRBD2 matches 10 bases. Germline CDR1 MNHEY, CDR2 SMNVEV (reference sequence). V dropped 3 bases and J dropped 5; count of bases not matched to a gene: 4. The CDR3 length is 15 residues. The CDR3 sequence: CASSFYSGGHNEQFF. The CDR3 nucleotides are TGTGCCAGCAGTTTCTATAGCGGGGGGCACAATGAGCAGTTCTTC.

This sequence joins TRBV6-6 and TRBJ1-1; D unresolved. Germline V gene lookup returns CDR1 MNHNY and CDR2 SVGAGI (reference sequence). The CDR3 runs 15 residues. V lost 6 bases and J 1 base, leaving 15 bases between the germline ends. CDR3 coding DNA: TGTGCCAGCAGCTCACAGCCAGGCCCGAACACTGAAGCTTTCTTT. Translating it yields CASSSQPGPNTEAFF.

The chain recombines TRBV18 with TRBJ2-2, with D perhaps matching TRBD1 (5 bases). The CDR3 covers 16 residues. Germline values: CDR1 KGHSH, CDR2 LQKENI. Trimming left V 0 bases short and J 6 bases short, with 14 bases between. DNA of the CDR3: TGTGCCAGCTCACCACCGGGCCAGGGAATCCCCGGGGAGCTGTTTTTT. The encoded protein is CASSPPGQGIPGELFF. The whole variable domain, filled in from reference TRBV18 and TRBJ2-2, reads NAGVMQNPRHLVRRRGQEARLRCSPMKGHSHVYWYRQLPEEGLKFMVYLQKENIIDESGMPKERFSAEFPKEGPSILRIQQVVRGDSAAYFCASSPPGQGIPGELFFGEGSRLTVL.